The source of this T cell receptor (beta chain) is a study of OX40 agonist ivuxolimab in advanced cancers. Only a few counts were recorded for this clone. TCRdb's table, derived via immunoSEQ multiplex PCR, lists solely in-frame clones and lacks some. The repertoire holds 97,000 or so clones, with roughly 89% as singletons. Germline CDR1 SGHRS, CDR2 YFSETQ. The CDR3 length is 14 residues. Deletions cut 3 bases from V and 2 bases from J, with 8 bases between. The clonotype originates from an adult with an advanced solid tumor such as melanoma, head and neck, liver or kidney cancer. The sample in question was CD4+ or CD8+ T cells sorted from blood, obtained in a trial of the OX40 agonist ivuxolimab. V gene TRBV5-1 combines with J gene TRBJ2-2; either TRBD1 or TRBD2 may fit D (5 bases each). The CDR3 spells CASSSGRNTGELFF. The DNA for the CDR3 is TGCGCCAGCAGCTCGGGACGAAACACCGGGGAGCTGTTTTTT.